The entry below gives a single T cell receptor (beta chain) sequence along with its context. Its specificity is not known. The sample comes from a study of brain T cells in children with intractable seizures. CDR1 is LNHDA, CDR2 SQIVND, per germline (reference sequence). Between the trimmed V and J ends, which lost 7 bases and 0 bases, there was a span of 15 bases. The CDR3 is 15 amino acids. The data were produced by immunoSEQ multiplex PCR, yet TCRdb's version contains in-frame clones alone and is incomplete. This table has about 340,000 clones, 93% appearing once. Study observations and caveats: Only CDR3 sequence similarity suggested viral specificity, without known HCMV serostatus. Pre- and post-surgery blood differed in depth, so pre-surgery absences may be undersampling.

As to time point: blood from clinic visit 5 months post-surgery; TSC patient then seizure free. Pre-surgery treatment included at least one anti-epileptic drug. The sample in question was peripheral blood, obtained 4 to 5 months after surgery. The chain is built from TRBV19 and TRBJ1-1; no firm D call. The sequence came from a boy under two years old with tuberous sclerosis and intractable seizures. CDR3 coding DNA: TGTGCCAGTACGCCGGAGAACCCATTGAACACTGAAGCTTTCTTT. Protein: CASTPENPLNTEAFF.